What follows describes a single T cell receptor beta chain. These data come from a study of blood T cell repertoires in COVID-19. Background on the study: The samples span acute and convalescent COVID-19 from the United States, Italy and Spain. PBMCs, B-cell-depleted T cells, or T cells were the source of the cDNA or gDNA that made up the material.

In the original workflow: It was from reference gene primer amplification that nucleated cell counts were estimated. Profiling relied on immunoSEQ multiplex PCR, and the TCRdb table lists in-frame clones only, not all of them. Clone size and V and J calls were adopted from that table, with D and trimming inferred from the DNA. This sample has around 120,000 clones; almost 90% occur once, and the top ten carry around 4%. The V segment lost 3 bases and the J segment 6 bases; nucleotides outside the gene matches: 10. Germline CDR1 reads MNHNS; CDR2 reads SASEGT. The CDR3 runs to 16 residues. Seattle's cohort entered during active infection and was followed longitudinally.

Specimen: peripheral blood. V usage is TRBV6-1 and J usage is TRBJ1-5, with TRBD1 identical over 8 bases. The source of this sequence is a woman aged 55-70 years with COVID-19, enrolled during active disease. Here the CDR3 DNA reads TGTGCCAGCAGTGATTCCGGACAGGGAGTCACTCAGCCCCAGCATTTT. It translates to CASSDSGQGVTQPQHF.